What follows is one T cell receptor beta chain and its context. No antigen is known for it. The CDR3 is 15 residues long. Germline V lookup: CDR1 DFQATT, CDR2 SNEGSKA (reference sequence). Trimming stripped 0 bases from V and 1 base from J, with 13 bases between. This entry comes from a study of Graves' ophthalmopathy and Graves' hyperthyroidism. Findings of the study overall: Blood also held most thyroid clonotypes expanded above 0.001 frequency.

CDR3 regions of TCR beta were amplified from RNA transcripts. First-round RT-PCR used HTBI primers; second-round multiplex PCR followed. TCRdb recomputed calls from the multiplex PCR reads with MiXCR, one row per CDR3 protein. The sample consists of a few hundred thousand distinct CDR3 sequences, around 16% of them appearing once. Sequencing was carried out using peripheral blood. This TCR derives from a woman aged 18-29 years with Graves' ophthalmopathy. The genes are TRBV20-1 and TRBJ2-7; TRBD1 might be the D (6 bases). The DNA of the CDR3 is TGCAGTGCTAGAGATCGACAGGTGCTTTCCTACGAGCAGTACTTC. It specifies CSARDRQVLSYEQYF.